This T cell receptor beta chain appears in the sequencing data of a study of immune characterization of retroperitoneal liposarcoma. This CDR3 spans 15 amino acids. V gave up 6 bases and J gave up 4 bases, with 16 bases separating them. From germline, CDR1 is MRHNA and CDR2 SNTAGT. One entry per CDR3 protein, called by TCRdb with MiXCR from the PCR reads. There are around 19,000 distinct CDR3 sequences in the sample; 37% occur only once, and less than 8.5% lies in the top ten. This clonotype originated in a male donor with retroperitoneal liposarcoma. The chain employs TRBV6-4 and TRBJ1-3, with D possibly TRBD1 on 6 matching bases. The specimen was blood. The CDR3 DNA sequence: TGTGCCAGCAGCCCCCGGACAGAAACGGGAAACACCATATATTTT. Encoded protein: CASSPRTETGNTIYF.